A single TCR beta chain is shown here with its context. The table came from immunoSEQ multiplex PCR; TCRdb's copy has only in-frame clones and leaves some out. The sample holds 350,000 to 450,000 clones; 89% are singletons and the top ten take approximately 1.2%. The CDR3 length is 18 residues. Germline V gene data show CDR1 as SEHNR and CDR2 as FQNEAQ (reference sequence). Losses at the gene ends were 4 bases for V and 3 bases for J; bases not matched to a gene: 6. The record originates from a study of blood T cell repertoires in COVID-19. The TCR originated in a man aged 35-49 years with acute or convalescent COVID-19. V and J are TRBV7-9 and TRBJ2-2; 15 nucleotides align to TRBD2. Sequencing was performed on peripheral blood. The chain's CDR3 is CASSSGLAGGPYTGELFF. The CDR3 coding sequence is TGTGCCAGCAGCTCCGGACTAGCGGGGGGGCCTTACACCGGGGAGCTGTTTTTT.